This T cell receptor beta chain comes out of a study of T cell changes during pregnancy in multiple sclerosis. TCRdb's table, derived via immunoSEQ multiplex PCR, lists solely in-frame clones and lacks some. The top ten clones hold 2.5% of a sample with fewer than 70,000 clones, nearly 90% of them seen once. The table lists this clone with a few counts. This CDR3 comprises 12 residues. Per the germline V gene, CDR1 is SEHNR and CDR2 is FQNEAQ (reference sequence). With 2 bases removed from V and 4 bases from J, the gap between germline ends came to 5 bases. This material consisted of peripheral blood, taken in the first trimester of pregnancy. The chain couples TRBV7-9 to TRBJ1-1, with D unresolved. The receptor comes from a female donor with multiple sclerosis, enrolled in a pregnancy study. DNA for the CDR3: TGTGCCAGCAGCTTATGGAGCACTGAAGCTTTCTTT. Translating gives CASSLWSTEAFF. The entire variable domain, with the rest obtained from reference TRBV7-9 and TRBJ1-1, is as follows: DTGVSQNPRHKITKRGQNVTFRCDPISEHNRLYWYRQTLGQGPEFLTYFQNEAQLEKSRLLSDRFSAERPKGSFSTLEIQRTEQGDSAMYLCASSLWSTEAFFGQGTRLTVV.